The 19 T cell receptor beta chains presented below share a single source sample, sequenced in a study of cytomegalovirus exposure and HLA in healthy donors. This PCR relied on a set of 60 Vbeta primers and 13 Jbeta primers. The repertoire was sequenced with immunoSEQ multiplex PCR; TCRdb's copy has only in-frame clones and lacks some. The profile shows around 80,000 clones, approximately 66% of them singletons. The sequencing sample was made of PBMCs. Source of these receptors: a male donor in good health and CMV-seropositive.

This rearrangement joins TRBV4-3 to TRBJ2-1; TRBD1 might be the D (6 bases). Per the germline V gene, CDR1 is LGHNA and CDR2 is YSLEER. This CDR3 has 18 amino acids. Trimming left V 0 bases short and J 0 bases short, with 15 bases between. This chain's CDR3 is CASSQDPRGSSSYNEQFF. The CDR3 DNA reads as TGCGCCAGCAGCCAAGATCCGAGGGGGTCAAGCTCCTACAATGAGCAGTTCTTC.

V gene TRBV5-8 combines with J gene TRBJ1-5; D ambiguous. CDR1 is SGHTS and CDR2 is YDEGEE in the germline V gene. CDR3 length: 14 amino acids. The V end was cut by 1 base, the J end by 6 bases, with 11 bases between. CDR3: CASSLMWGGQPQHF. The CDR3 coding sequence is TGTGCCAGCAGCTTGATGTGGGGAGGTCAGCCCCAGCATTTT.

In its sample, this clone was seen once. The rearrangement links TRBV27 to TRBJ1-6; D is ambiguous. The CDR3 runs to 14 residues. In germline, CDR1 is MNHEY, CDR2 SMNVEV (reference sequence). The V gene lost 4 bases and the J gene lost 7 bases, with 11 bases spanning the gap. CDR3 sequence (DNA): TGTGCCAGCAGTTGGGCGGGTCCGAATTCACCCCTCCACTTT. Translating gives CASSWAGPNSPLHF.

The chain couples TRBV30 to TRBJ1-5; a weak D match, TRBD1 (5 bases). The CDR3 is made up of 13 amino acids. V lost 4 bases and J lost 5, with 12 bases in between. Germline-derived CDR1 and CDR2 are GTSNPN and SVGIG (reference sequence). CDR3 loop: CAWTEGLDQPQHF. In DNA, the CDR3 is TGTGCCTGGACGGAGGGGCTCGATCAGCCCCAGCATTTT.

V is TRBV5-4 and J is TRBJ2-1, with TRBD2 matching over 10 bases. V trimming: 0 bases; J trimming: 10 bases; junction bases outside the gene matches: 7. CDR1 is SGHNT, CDR2 YYREEE, per germline (reference sequence). The CDR3 runs to 15 residues. The CDR3 nucleotides read TGTGCCAGCAGCTTGGAGGCTAGCGGGAGCGGAGAGCAGTTCTTC. It specifies CASSLEASGSGEQFF.

The chain couples TRBV7-6 to TRBJ2-7; 7 bases line up with TRBD1. In germline, CDR1 is SGHVS, CDR2 FNYEAQ. The ends lost 0 bases at V and 3 bases at J; junction bases unmatched: 2. CDR3 length equals 14 residues. CDR3 sequence: CASSLAGGLYEQYF. CDR3 coding DNA: TGTGCCAGCAGCTTAGCAGGGGGCCTCTACGAGCAGTACTTC. The full variable domain, its missing parts supplied by reference TRBV7-6 and TRBJ2-7, is GAGVSQSPRYKVTKRGQDVALRCDPISGHVSLYWYRQALGQGPEFLTYFNYEAQQDKSGLPNDRFSAERPEGSISTLTIQRTEQRDSAMYRCASSLAGGLYEQYFGPGTRLTVT.

This clone appeared once. The V call is TRBV18, the J call TRBJ2-7, with 8 bases lining up with TRBD1. The CDR3 is 16 amino acids. J was trimmed by 6 bases and V by 6 bases; bases with no gene match: 16. Germline V gene lookup returns CDR1 KGHSH and CDR2 LQKENI. The CDR3 sequence is CASSRQGASGWGEQYF. CDR3 nucleotide sequence: TGTGCCAGCTCCCGGCAGGGGGCTTCCGGCTGGGGCGAGCAGTACTTC.

The V gene is TRBV5-4, the J gene TRBJ2-3, with 13 positions matching TRBD2. This CDR3 is 17 amino acids long. J was trimmed by 4 bases and V by 0 bases; bases with no gene match: 5. Germline values: CDR1 SGHNT, CDR2 YYREEE (reference sequence). CDR3 DNA sequence: TGTGCCAGCAGCTTGGACCCTACTAGCGGGGGGGCAGATACGCAGTATTTT. As protein: CASSLDPTSGGADTQYF.

Only a few counts were recorded for this clone. V and J are TRBV25-1 and TRBJ1-2, with TRBD1 as a possible D gene (5 bases). The CDR3 consists of 14 residues. Germline assignment: CDR1 MGHDK and CDR2 SYGVNS. V gave up 6 bases and J gave up 2 bases, with 13 bases separating them. For the CDR3, the DNA is TGTGCCAGCAGCCCGGGACTGTTGAACTATGGCTACACCTTC. Encoded protein: CASSPGLLNYGYTF.

This chain joins TRBV27 and TRBJ1-4, with no clear D. Trimming removed 2 bases from V and 6 bases from J, with 10 bases in between. CDR3 length equals 14 residues. Germline CDR1 and CDR2: MNHEY and SMNVEV (reference sequence). The CDR3 reads CASSLAGKDEKLFF. The DNA for the CDR3 is TGTGCCAGCAGTTTAGCGGGGAAGGATGAAAAACTGTTTTTT.

The rearrangement joins TRBV19 to TRBJ1-5, with 8 bases aligning to TRBD1. With 5 bases clipped from V and 0 bases from J, the junction kept 9 bases outside the gene matches. In germline, CDR1 is LNHDA, CDR2 SQIVND (reference sequence). The length of the CDR3 is 17 residues. CDR3 in DNA: TGTGCCAGTAGTCCCCGTCCCGGGACAGGTAGCAATCAGCCCCAGCATTTT. This gives the protein CASSPRPGTGSNQPQHF.

The V call is TRBV6-6, the J call TRBJ2-5; 11 bases fit TRBD1. Germline CDR1 MNHNY, CDR2 SVGAGI (reference sequence). The ends lost 7 bases at V and 1 base at J; junction bases unmatched: 8. This CDR3 spans 16 amino acids. CDR3 sequence: CASTVDRGRIQETQYF. CDR3 sequence (DNA): TGTGCCAGCACCGTGGACAGGGGGCGCATCCAAGAGACCCAGTACTTC.

This chain connects TRBV7-9 to TRBJ1-4; unclear D gene. CDR3 size: 16 residues. Germline lookup yields CDR1 SEHNR and CDR2 FQNEAQ (reference sequence). Trimming left V 1 base short and J 3 bases short, with 12 bases between. CDR3 residues: CASSLDAGSANEKLFF. The CDR3 DNA reads TGTGCCAGCAGCTTAGACGCAGGATCGGCTAATGAAAAACTGTTTTTT.

The chain is built from TRBV25-1 and TRBJ1-4; 10 bases fit TRBD1. The V and J ends lost 5 bases and 6 bases, in that order; junction bases with no gene match: 6. This CDR3 contains 15 residues. CDR1 is MGHDK and CDR2 is SYGVNS in the germline V gene. DNA for the CDR3: TGTGCCAGCAGTCCGACAGGGGGCTTTCATGAAAAACTGTTTTTT. Its protein is CASSPTGGFHEKLFF.

The gene calls are TRBV5-8 and TRBJ1-5; 11 bases line up with TRBD1. Germline V gene sequence: CDR1 SGHTS, CDR2 YDEGEE. CDR3 size: 15 residues. The V and J ends lost 7 bases and 5 bases, in that order; junction bases with no gene match: 8. CDR3 sequence: CASGQGARSDQPQHF. CDR3 nucleotides: TGTGCCAGCGGACAGGGGGCCAGGTCCGATCAGCCCCAGCATTTT.

In its sample, this clone was seen a few times. This chain connects TRBV19 to TRBJ2-1; 8 nucleotides agree with TRBD2. Germline V CDR1 and CDR2: LNHDA, SQIVND (reference sequence). Trimming cost V 3 bases and J 7 bases; bases outside gene matches: 8. The CDR3 is made up of 15 amino acids. Here the CDR3 DNA reads TGTGCCAGTAGTATTAGTCCGGGACTAGGGAATGAGCAGTTCTTC. The encoded protein is CASSISPGLGNEQFF.

This chain uses TRBV19 with TRBJ1-5; D might be TRBD1 (5 bases). This CDR3 region has 16 residues. Per germline, CDR1 LNHDA and CDR2 SQIVND (reference sequence). Between the trimmed V and J ends, which lost 4 bases and 3 bases, there was a span of 16 bases. Written as DNA, the CDR3 is TGTGCCAGTAGTAAGGCCCCACAGGTCAACAATCAGCCCCAGCATTTT. This codes for CASSKAPQVNNQPQHF. Drawing the rest from reference TRBV19 and TRBJ1-5, the complete variable domain is DGGITQSPKYLFRKEGQNVTLSCEQNLNHDAMYWYRQDPGQGLRLIYYSQIVNDFQKGDIAEGYSVSREKKESFPLTVTSAQKNPTAFYLCASSKAPQVNNQPQHFGDGTRLSIL.

This clone was observed a handful of times. The chain combines TRBV5-6 with TRBJ2-7; 9 bases are a match to TRBD2. V was pared by 0 bases and J by 4 bases, with 2 bases of the junction left unmatched. The germline V gene has CDR1 SGHDT and CDR2 YYEEEE. There are 14 residues in the CDR3. The CDR3 protein is CASSLGAGGYEQYF. The CDR3 coding sequence is TGTGCCAGCAGCTTGGGAGCGGGAGGATACGAGCAGTACTTC.

The CDR3 loop is CASRPGTATGELFF. CDR3 nucleotides: TGTGCCAGCAGACCAGGGACAGCAACCGGGGAGCTGTTTTTT. V and J are TRBV7-2 and TRBJ2-2; 7 bases are a match to TRBD1. The CDR3 extends over 14 amino acids. J was trimmed by 5 bases and V by 6 bases; bases with no gene match: 6. Germline V gene lookup returns CDR1 SGHTA and CDR2 FQGNSA.